Only one count was recorded for the clone carrying this TCR beta chain. This CDR3 is 13 amino acids long. Trimming cost V 6 bases and J 8 bases, with 17 bases left between them. This entry comes from a study of blood T cell repertoires in COVID-19. In the study overall: Samples came from the United States, Italy and Spain, spanning acute and convalescent COVID-19. T cells, B-cell-depleted T cells, or PBMCs provided the cDNA or gDNA that served as material.

The data were produced by immunoSEQ multiplex PCR, yet TCRdb's version contains in-frame clones alone and is incomplete. The repertoire includes about 260,000 clones, approximately 88% of them detected once, and roughly 10% sits in the top ten. A Seattle source enrolled patients during active infection and followed them longitudinally. The receptor comes from a woman aged 70-85 years with COVID-19, enrolled during active disease. Input material: peripheral blood. The chain joins TRBV12-3 or TRBV12-4 to TRBJ2-7, with a weak D call TRBD1 (5 bases). The CDR3 bases are TGTGCCAGCAGCCTTGGACAACGACAAAAGCAGTACTTC. This gives the protein CASSLGQRQKQYF.